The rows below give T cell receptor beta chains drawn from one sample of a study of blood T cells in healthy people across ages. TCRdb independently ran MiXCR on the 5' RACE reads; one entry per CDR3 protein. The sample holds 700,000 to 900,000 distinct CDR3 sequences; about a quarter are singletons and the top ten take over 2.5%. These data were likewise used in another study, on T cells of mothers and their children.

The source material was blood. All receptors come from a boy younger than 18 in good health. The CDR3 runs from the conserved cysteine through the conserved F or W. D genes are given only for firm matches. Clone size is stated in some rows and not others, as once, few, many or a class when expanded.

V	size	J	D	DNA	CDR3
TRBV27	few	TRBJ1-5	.	TGTGCCAGCAGTTTGCGGGGACAAGGACAGCCCCAGCATTTT	CASSLRGQGQPQHF
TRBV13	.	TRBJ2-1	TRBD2	TGTGCCAGCAGCCGGGAGGGGGGTACGAGCTCCTACAATGAGCAGTTCTTC	CASSREGGTSSYNEQFF
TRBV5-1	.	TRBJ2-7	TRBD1	TGCGCCAGCAGCTTGGCCGAACAGGGGTCTACCTACGAGCAGTACTTC	CASSLAEQGSTYEQYF
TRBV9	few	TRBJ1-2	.	TGTGCCAGCCGGATGGGCTATGGCTACACCTTC	CASRMGYGYTF
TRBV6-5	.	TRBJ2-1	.	TGTGCCAGCAGTCGGACGGCCCCTTACAATGAGCAGTTCTTC	CASSRTAPYNEQFF
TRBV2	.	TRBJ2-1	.	TGTGCCAGCAGCGCCCGTCTGCTTAACTACAATGAGCAGTTCTTC	CASSARLLNYNEQFF
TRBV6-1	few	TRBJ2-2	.	TGTGCCAGCAGTGACTGGGGAGCGAACACCGGGGAGCTGTTTTTT	CASSDWGANTGELFF
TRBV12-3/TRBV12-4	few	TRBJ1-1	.	TGTGCCAGCAGTTTCCGGGGGATGCTCGCTGAAGCTTTCTTT	CASSFRGMLAEAFF
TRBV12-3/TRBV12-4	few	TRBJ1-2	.	TGTGCCAGCAGTTTCGAGGCGGGCCTTAACTATGGCTACACCTTC	CASSFEAGLNYGYTF
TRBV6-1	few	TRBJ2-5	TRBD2	TGTGCCAGCAGATCTGGACTAGCGGGGCCGCGGGGGCAGACCCAGTACTTC	CASRSGLAGPRGQTQYF
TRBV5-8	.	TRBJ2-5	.	TGTGCCAGCAGCTTGGTCGGATCGGACATCCAAGAGACCCAGTACTTC	CASSLVGSDIQETQYF
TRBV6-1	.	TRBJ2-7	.	TGTGCCAGCAGTGAAGGGTCCCTTTACGAGCAGTACTTC	CASSEGSLYEQYF
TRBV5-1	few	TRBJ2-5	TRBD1	TGCGCCAGCAACTCTGGACAGGATCAAGAGACCCAGTACTTC	CASNSGQDQETQYF
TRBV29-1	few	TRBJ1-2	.	TGCAGCGTTGAAGATCAGCTGTTAGGGGAATATAGCCTCGGCTATGGCTACACCTTC	CSVEDQLLGEYSLGYGYTF
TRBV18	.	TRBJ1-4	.	TGTGCCAGCTCACCCTGGAGAGCTAATGAAAAACTGTTTTTT	CASSPWRANEKLFF
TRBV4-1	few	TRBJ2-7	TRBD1	TGCGCCAGCAGCCTGATGGACAGGAGCTCCTACGAGCAGTACTTC	CASSLMDRSSYEQYF
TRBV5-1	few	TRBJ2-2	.	TGCGCCAGCAGAGATTTAGGCGGGGAGCTGTTTTTT	CASRDLGGELFF
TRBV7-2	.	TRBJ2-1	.	TGTGCCAGCAGCTCTATAGCCATTTCAGACTACAATGAGCAGTTCTTC	CASSSIAISDYNEQFF
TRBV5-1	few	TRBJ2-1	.	TGCGCCAGCAGCAACCAGGGCTCCTACAATGAGCAGTTCTTC	CASSNQGSYNEQFF
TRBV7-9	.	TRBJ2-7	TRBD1	TGTGCCAGCAGCCTCCGGGACAGTATCTACGAGCAGTACTTC	CASSLRDSIYEQYF
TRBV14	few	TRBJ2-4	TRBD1	TGTGCCAGCAGCCCGTGGGACAGTGAAAACATTCAGTACTTC	CASSPWDSENIQYF
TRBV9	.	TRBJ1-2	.	TGTGCCAGCAGCGTAGGGCTTCACTATGGCTACACCTTC	CASSVGLHYGYTF
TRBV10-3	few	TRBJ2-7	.	TGTGCCATCAGTGAGTCGAAGGACGTACACGAGCAGTACTTC	CAISESKDVHEQYF
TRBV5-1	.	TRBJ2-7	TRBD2	TGCGCCAGCAGAAGATCGGGAGGATCCTACGAGCAGTACTTC	CASRRSGGSYEQYF
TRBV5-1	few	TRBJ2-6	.	TGCGCCAGCAGCTTATCCCCCTTTTCTGGGGCCAACGTCCTGACTTTC	CASSLSPFSGANVLTF
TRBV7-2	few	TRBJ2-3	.	TGTGCCAGCAGCTCCGGGACACACACAGATACGCAGTATTTT	CASSSGTHTDTQYF
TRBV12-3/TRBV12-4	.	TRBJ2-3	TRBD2	TGTGCCAGCAGCATAGCGGGAGGCCTCACAGATACGCAGTATTTT	CASSIAGGLTDTQYF
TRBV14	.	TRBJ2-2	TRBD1	TGTGCCAGCAGCCAAGTCCCGGGACAGGGGGCGCGGGCCGGGGAGCTGTTTTTT	CASSQVPGQGARAGELFF
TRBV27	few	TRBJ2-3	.	TGTGCCAGCAGTCCCCCTTGGGGAAGGGAAAACACAGATACGCAGTATTTT	CASSPPWGRENTDTQYF
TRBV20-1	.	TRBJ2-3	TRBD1	TGCAGTGCTACCTTATTACAGGGGGCTAACACAGATACGCAGTATTTT	CSATLLQGANTDTQYF
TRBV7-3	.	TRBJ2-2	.	TGTGCCAGCAGCGTTACGGGTTACCCGACGAACACCGGGGAGCTGTTTTTT	CASSVTGYPTNTGELFF
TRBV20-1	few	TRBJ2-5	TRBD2	TGCAGTGCCCTACCGGGGCTAGCGGGGGGTCCCGCGGAGACCCAGTACTTC	CSALPGLAGGPAETQYF
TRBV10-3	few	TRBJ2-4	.	TGTGCCATCAGTGAGTCCGGGATAGGGGCCAAAAACATTCAGTACTTC	CAISESGIGAKNIQYF
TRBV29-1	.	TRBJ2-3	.	TGCAGCGTTGGAGACAGGCAAACAGATACGCAGTATTTT	CSVGDRQTDTQYF
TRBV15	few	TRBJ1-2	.	TGTGCCACCCCACGACAGGCTTTCTATGGCTACACCTTC	CATPRQAFYGYTF
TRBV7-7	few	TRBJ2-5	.	TGTGCCAGCAGCTTAGGAGGTGGCAGGGCTTGGGAGACCCAGTACTTC	CASSLGGGRAWETQYF
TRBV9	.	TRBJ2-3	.	TGTGCCAGCAGCGTATTAAGCGGAGCTGATACGCAGTATTTT	CASSVLSGADTQYF
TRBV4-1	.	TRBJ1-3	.	TGCGCCAGCGCCAGCTTATCCAGCTCTGGAAACACCATATATTTT	CASASLSSSGNTIYF
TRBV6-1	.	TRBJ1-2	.	TGTGCCAGCAGTGAAGGGGTAGGGGATATTAATTATGGCTACACCTTC	CASSEGVGDINYGYTF
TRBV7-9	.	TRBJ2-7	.	TGTGCCAGCAGTTCCCGGGATTTCTACGAGCAGTACTTC	CASSSRDFYEQYF
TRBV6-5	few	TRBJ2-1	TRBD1	TGTGCCAGCAGTTACATCGCGGGACAGGCCGGCTTCAATGAGCAGTTCTTC	CASSYIAGQAGFNEQFF
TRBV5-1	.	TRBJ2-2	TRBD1	TGCGCCACACGACAGGGGACGAACACCGGGGAGCTGTTTTTT	CATRQGTNTGELFF
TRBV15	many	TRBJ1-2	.	TGTGCCACCAGCAGAGATGTTGGCTTCCCCGGCTACACCTTC	CATSRDVGFPGYTF
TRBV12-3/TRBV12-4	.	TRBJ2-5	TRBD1	TGTGCCAGCAGCCCCGGACAGGGGGCGAAGACCCGGTACTTC	CASSPGQGAKTRYF
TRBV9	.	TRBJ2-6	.	TGTGCCAGCAGCTTCGGACCAGGGGTCGGGACTGGGGCCAACGTCCTGACTTTC	CASSFGPGVGTGANVLTF
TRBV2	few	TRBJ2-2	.	TGTGCCAGCAGACCCGTCAACTCCATCACCGGGGAGCTGTTTTTT	CASRPVNSITGELFF
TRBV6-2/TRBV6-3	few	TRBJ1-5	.	TGTGCCAGCAGTTGGGCCATGCCGGGGGGCAATCAGCCCCAGCATTTT	CASSWAMPGGNQPQHF
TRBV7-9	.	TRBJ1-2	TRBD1	TGTGCCAGCAGCTTACCAGGGACAGGTGACTATGGCTACACCTTC	CASSLPGTGDYGYTF
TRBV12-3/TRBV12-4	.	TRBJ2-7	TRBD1	TGTGCCAGCAGTTCCACAGGGGCGGGTATAGAGCAGTACTTC	CASSSTGAGIEQYF
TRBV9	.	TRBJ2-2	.	TGTGCCAGCAGCGTAGCCAGGGGGAACACCGGGGAGCTGTTTTTT	CASSVARGNTGELFF
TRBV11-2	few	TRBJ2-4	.	TGTGCCAGCAGCTTAGGGACACGGTTTTACTCACAGGAAAACATTCAGTACTTC	CASSLGTRFYSQENIQYF
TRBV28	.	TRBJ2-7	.	TGTGCCAGCCTTGGGCAGGCGGTATCCTACGAGCAGTACTTC	CASLGQAVSYEQYF
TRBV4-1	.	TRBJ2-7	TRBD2	TGCGCCAGCAGCCGTACCCTTGGACTAGCGGGGCCCGAGCAGTACTTC	CASSRTLGLAGPEQYF
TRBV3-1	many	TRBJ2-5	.	TGTGCCAGCAGCCACCTGGACTGGCGGGAGACCCAGTACTTC	CASSHLDWRETQYF
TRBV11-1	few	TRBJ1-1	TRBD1	TGTGCCAGCAGCCCTCAGGGGGGCCCTGAAGCTTTCTTT	CASSPQGGPEAFF
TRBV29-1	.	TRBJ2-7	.	TGCAGCGTACGAGTTGCTGGAAAGGGATACGAGCAGTACTTC	CSVRVAGKGYEQYF
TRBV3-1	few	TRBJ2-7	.	TGTGCCAGCAGCCAAGGGTTAAGGGACTACGAGCAGTACTTC	CASSQGLRDYEQYF